One and the same sample provided the 11 T cell receptor beta chains below, sequenced in a study of blood T cell repertoires in COVID-19 (dated by TCRdb to 2019 to 2021). Libraries were built with the immunoSEQ multiplex PCR assay. Not all clones reach the TCRdb copy of this immuneACCESS table, which keeps in-frame sequences only. Checked studies attribute under half of the gap to unresolved V genes and leave the rest unexplained. The sample data list fewer than 70,000 clones, and 75% to 90% of these were observed just once. 16% of the sample belongs to the ten largest clones. Specimen: peripheral blood. These receptors were taken from a man aged 35 to 55 with COVID-19, enrolled during active disease.

This chain connects TRBV7-9 to TRBJ1-3; the match to TRBD1 covers 8 bases. The CDR3 length is 13 residues. V was clipped by 7 bases and J by 7 bases; unmatched bases: 6. Germline V gives CDR1 SEHNR, CDR2 FQNEAQ (reference sequence). The CDR3 here is CASTPDRANTIYF. The CDR3, as DNA: TGTGCCAGCACCCCGGACAGGGCGAACACCATATATTTT.

This rearrangement joins TRBV23-1 to TRBJ1-4; 8 nucleotides match TRBD1. TRBV23-1 is given ORF status, its function remaining uncertain. This CDR3 is 15 amino acids long. Trimming cost V 2 bases and J 3 bases; bases outside gene matches: 2. This CDR3 is CASSQPGQANEKLFF. In nucleotides, the CDR3 is TGCGCCAGCAGTCAACCGGGACAGGCTAATGAAAAACTGTTTTTT.

J is TRBJ2-1 and V is TRBV5-1; TRBD2 matches 13 bases. Germline V CDR1 and CDR2: SGHRS, YFSETQ. V was clipped by 2 bases and J by 6 bases; unmatched bases: 8. CDR3 length: 17 residues. The CDR3 loop reads CASSFTSGGAWGNEQFF. CDR3 in DNA: TGCGCCAGCAGCTTTACTAGCGGGGGGGCCTGGGGCAATGAGCAGTTCTTC.

The chain couples TRBV5-1 to TRBJ1-3, with TRBD1 matching over 7 bases. This CDR3 is built from 17 residues. Unmatched junction bases numbered 12, after V lost 6 bases and J lost 0 bases. Looked up from germline, CDR1 is SGHRS and CDR2 is YFSETQ. CDR3 sequence (DNA): TGCGCCAGCACCCCGGGACAGCCTTTCTACTCTGGAAACACCATATATTTT. It is translated as CASTPGQPFYSGNTIYF. The full variable domain, in which reference TRBV5-1 and TRBJ1-3 provide the parts outside the CDR3, is KAGVTQTPRYLIKTRGQQVTLSCSPISGHRSVSWYQQTPGQGLQFLFEYFSETQRNKGNFPGRFSGRQFSNSRSEMNVSTLELGDSALYLCASTPGQPFYSGNTIYFGEGSWLTVV.

This chain links TRBV3-1 (or the pseudogene TRBV3-2) with TRBJ2-7, with TRBD1 identical over 7 bases. Trimming at V came to 7 bases and at J to 6 bases, leaving 9 bases not matched to a gene. The CDR3 length is 13 residues. The germline gives CDR1 LGHDT, CDR2 YNNKEL (reference sequence). In nucleotides, the CDR3 is TGTGCCAGCAAAGACAGGACAGGAGGCGAGCAGTACTTC. Translating gives CASKDRTGGEQYF.

This clone was detected only once. The chain links TRBV4-1 to TRBJ1-3; no clear D. V lost 4 bases and J 0 bases, leaving 22 bases between the germline ends. CDR1 and CDR2 (germline): MGHRA, YSYEKL. The CDR3 loop spans 19 amino acids. The CDR3 loop is CASSPSSPDTVYSGNTIYF. For the CDR3, the DNA is TGCGCCAGCAGCCCCTCCTCCCCAGACACGGTATACTCTGGAAACACCATATATTTT.

The chain employs TRBV7-9 and TRBJ2-2; D not certain. The CDR3 has 13 amino acids. V gave up 1 base and J gave up 6 bases, with 6 bases separating them. Germline V gene lookup returns CDR1 SEHNR and CDR2 FQNEAQ (reference sequence). The DNA of the CDR3 is TGTGCCAGCAGCTTAGAGCTGTCCGGGGAGCTGTTTTTT. Translating it yields CASSLELSGELFF.

The chain carries TRBV7-9 and TRBJ2-5, with a tentative D call TRBD2 (6 bases). This CDR3 has 15 residues. Germline CDR1 reads SEHNR; CDR2 reads FQNEAQ (reference sequence). Trimming shortened V by 3 bases and J by 1 base, and 12 bases separated the two germline ends. The DNA for the CDR3 is TGTGCCAGCAGCTTGGGGACTCACGCCCAAGAGACCCAGTACTTC. Translating gives CASSLGTHAQETQYF. The variable domain in full, completed from reference TRBV7-9 and TRBJ2-5, reads DTGVSQNPRHKITKRGQNVTFRCDPISEHNRLYWYRQTLGQGPEFLTYFQNEAQLEKSRLLSDRFSAERPKGSFSTLEIQRTEQGDSAMYLCASSLGTHAQETQYFGPGTRLLVL.

This clone showed up just once. The chain joins TRBV5-4 to TRBJ1-1; possible D gene TRBD1, 6 bases. CDR1 SGHNT and CDR2 YYREEE come from the germline V gene (reference sequence). The CDR3 loop spans 14 amino acids. V was shortened by 4 bases and J by 2 bases, with 12 bases between the two germline ends. The CDR3 region is CASSKVTGNTEAFF. CDR3 DNA sequence: TGTGCCAGCAGCAAGGTGACAGGCAACACTGAAGCTTTCTTT. Full variable domain (remainder filled in from reference TRBV5-4 and TRBJ1-1): ETGVTQSPTHLIKTRGQQVTLRCSSQSGHNTVSWYQQALGQGPQFIFQYYREEENGRGNFPPRFSGLQFPNYSSELNVNALELDDSALYLCASSKVTGNTEAFFGQGTRLTVV.

The V gene is TRBV19, the J gene TRBJ1-1; 7 bases map to TRBD1. Germline V gene data show CDR1 as LNHDA and CDR2 as SQIVND (reference sequence). The ends lost 8 bases at V and 8 bases at J; junction bases unmatched: 5. There are 11 residues in the CDR3. CDR3 sequence: CASPGTAEAFF. Here the CDR3 DNA reads TGTGCCAGTCCCGGGACAGCCGAAGCTTTCTTT.

The rearrangement uses TRBV30 and TRBJ2-3; TRBD2 matches at 14 bases. The CDR3 runs 15 residues. Germline V CDR1 and CDR2: GTSNPN, SVGIG (reference sequence). The V segment lost 1 base and the J segment 5 bases; nucleotides outside the gene matches: 2. The CDR3 spells CAWSGGLAGVDTQYF. CDR3 coding DNA: TGTGCCTGGAGTGGGGGACTAGCGGGGGTAGATACGCAGTATTTT.